This T cell receptor (beta chain) was documented in a study of blood T cell dynamics during melanoma immunotherapy. Whole-study findings and limits: At W3, later disease-control patients showed bifurcated PBMC repertoire changes, unlike progressors. Clones driving repertoire changes may be melanoma-specific or general immune activation.

Time point defined: pre-treatment baseline. As regards this clone: Antigen specificity is unknown.

The CDR3 length is 14 residues. Trimming shortened V by 0 bases and J by 5 bases, and 12 bases separated the two germline ends. The germline gives CDR1 SGDLS, CDR2 YYNGEE. The repertoire was sequenced with immunoSEQ multiplex PCR; TCRdb's copy has only in-frame clones and lacks some. Of 9,000 to 10,000 clones listed, around 86% are singletons. This TCR came from a human donor with melanoma. The sample consisted of blood, taken from a patient treated with checkpoint blockade. The chain is built from TRBV9 and TRBJ2-7; D perhaps matches TRBD1 (5 bases). The CDR3 loop is CASSVVGRGDEQYF. CDR3 DNA: TGTGCCAGCAGCGTAGTGGGGCGCGGCGACGAGCAGTACTTC.